The T cell receptor (beta chain) described here comes from a study of blood T cells in healthy people across ages. Next came a second PCR, run for about 7 to 12 cycles, which used a sample-barcoded 5' primer along with a J-beta primer mix. There were at least 2.5 million CDR3-containing paired-end reads obtained from each sample. One entry per CDR3 protein, called by TCRdb with MiXCR from the 5' RACE reads. The sample records around 1,600,000 distinct CDR3 sequences, 35% to 45% being singletons. Trimming stripped 4 bases from V and 2 bases from J, with 6 bases between. Germline V gene data show CDR1 as MNHEY and CDR2 as SMNVEV (reference sequence). The CDR3 covers 12 residues. This clonotype was seen many times. Healthy Caucasian individuals from Russia aged about 6 to 90 served as donors.

This TCR derives from a woman under 30 in good health. The chain is built from TRBV27 and TRBJ2-7, with D maybe TRBD2 (5 bases). The sequenced sample was blood. Here the CDR3 reads CASSSGTYEQYF. The DNA for the CDR3 is TGTGCCAGCAGTTCCGGGACCTACGAGCAGTACTTC.